These 28 T cell receptor beta chains came from one sample sequenced in a study of cytomegalovirus exposure and HLA in healthy donors. TCRdb's table, derived via immunoSEQ multiplex PCR, lists solely in-frame clones and lacks some. This sample has 350,000 or so clones, with about nine tenths found just once. Sample: PBMCs. These receptors were collected from a young woman in good health and CMV-seronegative.

This sequence joins TRBV15 and TRBJ2-7; 7 bases match TRBD1. The trim removed 0 bases at V and 7 bases at J, leaving 3 bases unmatched. CDR1 is LNHNV, CDR2 YYDKDF, per germline (reference sequence). This CDR3 is built from 13 residues. The CDR3 reads CATSRDQQGEQYF. CDR3 coding DNA: TGTGCCACCAGCAGAGACCAACAGGGGGAGCAGTACTTC.

V and J are TRBV7-2 and TRBJ1-2; D is ambiguous. Germline loops: CDR1 SGHTA, CDR2 FQGNSA. Trimming took off 5 bases at V and 5 bases at J, with 15 bases between the two ends. The CDR3 consists of 14 residues. CDR3 amino acids: CASSAYSGEYGYTF. DNA of the CDR3: TGTGCCAGCAGCGCCTATTCAGGCGAGTATGGCTACACCTTC. Combining the CDR3 with reference TRBV7-2 and TRBJ1-2 gives the whole variable domain GAGVSQSPSNKVTEKGKDVELRCDPISGHTALYWYRQSLGQGLEFLIYFQGNSAPDKSGLPSDRFSAERTGGSVSTLTIQRTQQEDSAVYLCASSAYSGEYGYTFGSGTRLTVV.

This clone was recorded only once. The chain uses TRBV9 and TRBJ2-1; 12 nucleotides agree with TRBD2. CDR1 and CDR2 from the germline V gene are SGDLS and YYNGEE. With 3 bases clipped from V and 7 bases from J, the junction kept 11 bases outside the gene matches. The CDR3 has 17 amino acids. This CDR3 is CASSDPRLAGVGNEQFF. The CDR3 DNA sequence: TGTGCCAGCAGCGATCCTCGACTAGCGGGAGTTGGGAATGAGCAGTTCTTC.

The chain uses TRBV5-1 and TRBJ2-4; tentatively, D is TRBD2 (5 bases). Trimming took 1 base from V and 7 from J, leaving 12 bases between them. The CDR3 runs 14 residues. The germline CDR1 and CDR2 sequences are SGHRS and YFSETQ. In nucleotides, the CDR3 is TGCGCCAGCAGCTTGTGGGAGAAGGATAACATTCAGTACTTC. As protein: CASSLWEKDNIQYF.

This chain links TRBV27 with TRBJ2-1; D is possibly TRBD2 (5 bases). The CDR3 runs to 13 residues. Trimming stripped 3 bases from V and 3 bases from J, with 6 bases between. Germline V gene data show CDR1 as MNHEY and CDR2 as SMNVEV (reference sequence). The CDR3 protein is CASSFGLYNEQFF. CDR3 in DNA: TGTGCCAGCAGTTTTGGACTCTACAATGAGCAGTTCTTC.

This clone was seen only once. The chain has TRBV25-1 and TRBJ2-1; 9 nucleotides agree with TRBD2. CDR1 and CDR2 (germline): MGHDK, SYGVNS. V shed 0 bases and J 6 bases; nucleotides not matched to a gene: 12. The CDR3 is 18 amino acids. CDR3 sequence reads: CASSEYNPSLAGSNEQFF. CDR3 DNA: TGTGCCAGCAGTGAATATAACCCGAGCCTAGCGGGGAGCAATGAGCAGTTCTTC.

The V and J genes are TRBV21-1 and TRBJ2-3; the table assigns TRBD1, which was not confirmed against the DNA. TRBV21-1 is listed as a pseudogene. The CDR3 loop spans 16 amino acids. The CDR3, as DNA: TGTGCCAGCAGCCAACCCGGACAGAATAGCACAGATACGCAGTATTTT. This translates into CASSQPGQNSTDTQYF.

The gene calls are TRBV27 and TRBJ2-7; 8 bases agree with TRBD1. CDR3 length: 17 residues. CDR1 MNHEY and CDR2 SMNVEV come from the germline V gene (reference sequence). Trimming at V came to 2 bases and at J to 2 bases, leaving 11 bases not matched to a gene. Here the CDR3 DNA reads TGTGCCAGCAGTTTAACCGCGCGCCGGGACAGGCCCTACGAGCAGTACTTC. It is translated as CASSLTARRDRPYEQYF.

The chain recombines TRBV5-1 with TRBJ2-1; TRBD2 agrees at 8 bases. Per germline, CDR1 SGHRS and CDR2 YFSETQ. With V trimmed by 2 bases and J by 4 bases, 14 bases remained unmatched. This CDR3 contains 18 residues. CDR3 residues: CASSLRLRTLAAYNEQFF. The CDR3 nucleotides read TGCGCCAGCAGCTTAAGGCTCCGGACACTAGCGGCGTACAATGAGCAGTTCTTC. Together with reference TRBV5-1 and TRBJ2-1, the CDR3 gives the full variable domain: KAGVTQTPRYLIKTRGQQVTLSCSPISGHRSVSWYQQTPGQGLQFLFEYFSETQRNKGNFPGRFSGRQFSNSRSEMNVSTLELGDSALYLCASSLRLRTLAAYNEQFFGPGTRLTVL.

This chain uses TRBV4-2 with TRBJ2-7; 8 bases agree with TRBD1. The CDR3 runs 13 residues. Germline assignment: CDR1 LGHNA and CDR2 YNFKEQ. J lost 6 bases, V lost 5 bases, and 6 bases had no gene match. Written as DNA, the CDR3 is TGTGCCAGCAGCATATCGCAGGGGGCCGAGCAGTACTTC. Its protein product is CASSISQGAEQYF.

The chain joins TRBV15 to TRBJ1-2; maybe TRBD1 (5 bases). The germline V gene has CDR1 LNHNV and CDR2 YYDKDF (reference sequence). Trimming shortened V by 0 bases and J by 5 bases, and 19 bases separated the two germline ends. This CDR3 has 17 amino acids. In nucleotides, the CDR3 is TGTGCCACCAGCAGAGAAAAATACAGGCCCATGGAATATGGCTACACCTTC. Translated, it gives CATSREKYRPMEYGYTF.

The chain is built from TRBV4-2 and TRBJ2-1; D is uncertain. V was cut by 1 base and J by 0 bases, with 7 bases left in between. The CDR3 length is 15 residues. The V gene's germline CDR1 is LGHNA and CDR2 YNFKEQ. Here the CDR3 DNA reads TGTGCCAGCAGCCAAGTCCTGAGCTCCTACAATGAGCAGTTCTTC. Translated: CASSQVLSSYNEQFF.

The chain is built from TRBV12-5 and TRBJ2-7, with a tentative D call TRBD1 (6 bases). This CDR3 region has 13 residues. Germline values: CDR1 LGHNT, CDR2 FRNRAP. Between the trimmed V and J ends, which lost 5 bases and 9 bases, there was a span of 17 bases. CDR3 sequence (DNA): TGTGCTAGTGGTCTACCCAGGGGTTTCGGGCAGTACTTC. The encoded protein is CASGLPRGFGQYF.

The chain uses TRBV14 and TRBJ2-5; tentatively, D is TRBD1 (5 bases). V lost 0 bases, J lost 5 bases, and 16 bases lay in between. Germline CDR1 SGHDN, CDR2 FVKESK. The CDR3 has 16 amino acids. CDR3 residues: CASSQDWQPDTETQYF. DNA for the CDR3: TGTGCCAGCAGCCAAGATTGGCAGCCGGACACGGAGACCCAGTACTTC.

This clone was counted between two and nine times. This could be a read error, since a much larger clone is one nucleotide away. Other DNA sequences of this sample code for an identical CDR3. This chain uses TRBV19 with TRBJ1-5; D perhaps matches TRBD1 (6 bases). The CDR3 has 12 residues. Germline CDR1 LNHDA, CDR2 SQIVND (reference sequence). Trimming stripped 6 bases from V and 7 bases from J, with 10 bases between. The CDR3 region has the DNA TGTGCCAGTAGCCACAGGGACCAGCCCCAGCATTTT. Its translation: CASSHRDQPQHF.

This clone showed up just once. The CDR3 protein is CASYSSGANVLTF. As DNA, the CDR3 is TGTGCCAGCTACAGCTCTGGGGCCAACGTCCTGACTTTC. V is TRBV2 and J is TRBJ2-6; D is ambiguous. The CDR3 length is 13 residues. Germline CDR1 is SNHLY and CDR2 is FYNNEI. Trimming removed 8 bases at V and 0 bases at J, with 5 bases between.

The chain is built from TRBV30 and TRBJ1-3, with a possible D match to TRBD1 (5 bases). Germline V CDR1 and CDR2: GTSNPN, SVGIG (reference sequence). V dropped 3 bases and J dropped 7 bases, with 19 bases sitting between them. CDR3 length equals 15 residues. DNA for the CDR3: TGTGCCTGGAGGGACCCCCAGGGCTGGGCGAACACCATATATTTT. Translated, it gives CAWRDPQGWANTIYF.

The rearrangement joins TRBV19 to TRBJ1-4; the match to TRBD1 covers 7 bases. After removal of 1 base from V and 8 bases from J, the junction contained 1 base not matched to a gene. Germline-derived CDR1 and CDR2 are LNHDA and SQIVND (reference sequence). The CDR3 sequence is 13 residues long. Written as DNA, the CDR3 is TGTGCCAGTAGTATAGGACAGGGAGAAAAACTGTTTTTT. Protein sequence: CASSIGQGEKLFF.

This clone was recorded only once. The V call is TRBV7-2, the J call TRBJ2-1; no clear D gene. Deletions cut 0 bases from V and 10 bases from J, with 7 bases between. Germline CDR1 reads SGHTA; CDR2 reads FQGNSA. The CDR3 extends over 12 amino acids. CDR3 amino acids: CASSLASNEQFF. DNA of the CDR3: TGTGCCAGCAGCTTAGCCTCTAACGAGCAGTTCTTC.

The chain recombines TRBV4-1 with TRBJ2-7, with D unclear. Germline CDR1 reads MGHRA; CDR2 reads YSYEKL. V shed 5 bases and J shed 6 bases, with 8 bases lying between them. The CDR3 loop spans 11 amino acids. CDR3: CASSALGEQYF. Here the CDR3 DNA reads TGCGCCAGCAGCGCCCTAGGCGAGCAGTACTTC.

This clone was picked up one time. CDR3: CASSLMDRESRGYTF. In DNA form, the CDR3 reads TGTGCCAGCAGCTTGATGGACAGGGAGTCTCGTGGCTACACCTTC. The chain couples TRBV5-4 to TRBJ1-2, with TRBD1 matching 8 bases. The CDR3 extends over 15 amino acids. The trim removed 1 base at V and 7 bases at J, leaving 9 bases unmatched. Germline V gives CDR1 SGHNT, CDR2 YYREEE (reference sequence). Together with reference TRBV5-4 and TRBJ1-2, the CDR3 gives the full variable domain: ETGVTQSPTHLIKTRGQQVTLRCSSQSGHNTVSWYQQALGQGPQFIFQYYREEENGRGNFPPRFSGLQFPNYSSELNVNALELDDSALYLCASSLMDRESRGYTFGSGTRLTVV.

This clone showed up just once. The gene calls are TRBV11-2 and TRBJ2-7; D call uncertain. The V and J ends lost 1 base and 1 base respectively, with 17 bases between them. The CDR3 runs 17 residues. The germline gives CDR1 SGHAT, CDR2 FQNNGV. CDR3 region: CASSLASEAVPSYEQYF. CDR3 nucleotides: TGTGCCAGCAGCTTAGCTTCAGAGGCCGTACCGTCCTACGAGCAGTACTTC.

The chain joins TRBV7-2 to TRBJ2-5, with 8 bases lining up with TRBD2. V shed 1 base, J shed 5 bases, and the junction held 15 bases outside the gene matches. Germline V lookup: CDR1 SGHTA, CDR2 FQGNSA. This CDR3 comprises 18 residues. CDR3 region: CASSLGQGALLAGETQYF. CDR3 nucleotides: TGTGCCAGCAGCTTAGGGCAGGGCGCCCTATTAGCGGGGGAGACCCAGTACTTC.

The chain carries TRBV5-1 and TRBJ2-3, with TRBD2 matching over 16 bases. Germline assignment: CDR1 SGHRS and CDR2 YFSETQ. The CDR3 extends over 21 amino acids. The J segment lost 1 base and the V segment lost 5 bases, leaving 16 bases of the junction unmatched. Here the CDR3 reads CASRSSPGLAGGPGGTDTQYF. CDR3 DNA: TGCGCCAGCAGATCGAGTCCGGGACTAGCGGGAGGGCCGGGGGGCACAGATACGCAGTATTTT.

V gene TRBV29-1 combines with J gene TRBJ2-1; 11 positions agree with TRBD2. From germline, CDR1 is SQVTM and CDR2 ANQGSEA. V lost 4 bases to trimming and J lost 5 bases; unmatched junction nucleotides: 4. The CDR3 spans 14 residues. The CDR3 reads CSVVRLAGHNEQFF. The CDR3 nucleotides read TGCAGCGTTGTAAGACTAGCGGGACACAATGAGCAGTTCTTC.

The chain joins TRBV6-1 to TRBJ2-7, with TRBD2 identical over 14 bases. Germline CDR1 is MNHNS and CDR2 is SASEGT. The CDR3 is 19 residues long. V lost 4 bases to trimming and J lost 0 bases; unmatched junction nucleotides: 11. CDR3 sequence reads: CASSGGYRTSGRSSYEQYF. Written as DNA, the CDR3 is TGTGCCAGCAGTGGGGGTTATAGGACTAGCGGGAGGTCCTCCTACGAGCAGTACTTC.

V usage is TRBV7-2 and J usage is TRBJ2-7, with D perhaps matching TRBD1 (6 bases). V shed 3 bases and J shed 0 bases, with 15 bases lying between them. The germline CDR1 and CDR2 sequences are SGHTA and FQGNSA. CDR3 length: 16 residues. DNA for the CDR3: TGTGCCAGCAGCTTGGGTTCTAGGGGGAGCTCCTACGAGCAGTACTTC. Translated, it gives CASSLGSRGSSYEQYF.

The chain combines TRBV5-1 with TRBJ1-1, with TRBD1 matching 8 bases. The CDR3 is 15 amino acids. CDR1 SGHRS and CDR2 YFSETQ come from the germline V gene. V lost 4 bases to trimming and J lost 4 bases; unmatched junction nucleotides: 9. This CDR3 is CASSPDRGWGTEAFF. CDR3 coding DNA: TGCGCCAGCAGCCCCGACAGGGGTTGGGGCACTGAAGCTTTCTTT.